What follows describes a single TCR beta chain. When the RNA was reverse transcribed, random hexamers were used with an input of 0.5 to 1 ug. TCRdb used MiXCR to reprocess the immunoSEQ multiplex PCR reads, holding one entry per CDR3 protein. The sample lists 130,000 or so distinct CDR3 sequences; 80% were seen once. The sample belongs to a study of CD8 T cells in Susac syndrome. After removal of 0 bases from V and 1 base from J, the junction contained 4 bases not matched to a gene. The CDR3 is made up of 17 amino acids. CDR1 is MNHEY, CDR2 SVGEGT, per germline. The chain joins TRBV6-2 or TRBV6-3 to TRBJ2-4, with 9 bases that match TRBD1. Source material: CD8+ T cells from PBMCs. This TCR was sampled from a human donor with multiple sclerosis. CDR3: CASSYSFGTGAKNIQYF. The CDR3 nucleotides read TGTGCCAGCAGTTACTCTTTCGGGACAGGGGCCAAAAACATTCAGTACTTC.